This T cell receptor (beta chain) is drawn from a study of blood T cell repertoires in COVID-19. This table comes from immunoSEQ multiplex PCR, and its TCRdb copy is limited to in-frame clones, with some not included. The sample yields about 300,000 clones, 70% to 90% seen once. This study enrolled people aged about 18 to 95 from around 26 US geographic areas. Two negative PCRs, clearance, or symptom resolution characterized the recovered Cohort 3 donors. The TCR was taken from a woman in her 30s who had recovered from COVID-19. The sequencing input was PBMCs or T cells enriched from blood (not recorded which).

The DNA for the CDR3 is TGTGCCAGCAGCTTCCAAGGACAGGATAATTCACCCCTCCACTTT. It specifies CASSFQGQDNSPLHF. The chain couples TRBV7-2 to TRBJ1-6, with 7 bases lining up with TRBD1. V gave up 3 bases and J gave up 5 bases; unmatched junction bases: 4. The CDR3 length is 15 residues. Germline loops: CDR1 SGHTA, CDR2 FQGNSA.